This is a list of T cell receptor beta chains from one sample in a study of T cell changes during pregnancy in multiple sclerosis. Libraries were prepared by immunoSEQ multiplex PCR; TCRdb keeps only in-frame clonotypes and omits some of them. The sample lists around 47,000 clones, roughly 93% occurring once. Source: CD8+ T cells from peripheral blood mononuclear cells, taken in the first trimester of pregnancy. Source of these receptors: a female donor with multiple sclerosis, enrolled in a pregnancy study. CDR3s include the opening cysteine and the closing phenylalanine or tryptophan. Each record gives: D gene, J gene, clone size, V gene, CDR3 DNA, CDR3 protein. A D gene is named only where the DNA matches it firmly. Clone size is stated in some rows and not others, as once, few, many or a class when expanded.

>-|TRBJ1-1|-|TRBV29-1
TGCAGCGCTGGGGGGATTTTCTTT
CSAGGIFF
>TRBD2|TRBJ2-1|-|TRBV7-9
TGTGCCAGCAGCTCCTGGACTAGCGGAAATGAGCAGTTCTTC
CASSSWTSGNEQFF
>-|TRBJ1-1|-|TRBV18
TGTGCCAGCTCACCACCGTCTCAGATATCGAACACTGAAGCTTTCTTT
CASSPPSQISNTEAFF
>-|TRBJ1-5|few|TRBV10-3
TGTGCCATGAGGGCTGCGGGAAGCAATCAGCCCCAGCATTTT
CAMRAAGSNQPQHF
>TRBD1|TRBJ1-2|-|TRBV6-5
TGTGCCAGCTCAAACGGGACAGGAGACTATGGCTACACCTTC
CASSNGTGDYGYTF
>TRBD1|TRBJ1-2|-|TRBV11-1
TGTGCCAGCAGCCCTCCGGGACAGGGGACCTATGGCTACACCTTC
CASSPPGQGTYGYTF
>-|TRBJ2-5|-|TRBV4-1
TGCGCCAGCAGCCAGCCCCTAGGGACACCAGACCAAGAGACCCAGTACTTC
CASSQPLGTPDQETQYF
>-|TRBJ1-1|-|TRBV6-1
TGTGCCAGCAGTGAACAGCAGGTAGGCACTGAAGCTTTCTTT
CASSEQQVGTEAFF
>TRBD2|TRBJ2-5|-|TRBV9
TGTGCCAGCAGCGTGGCGACTAGCACGGAGACCCAGTACTTC
CASSVATSTETQYF
>-|TRBJ2-7|-|TRBV2
TGTGCCAGCAGGGGCCCCGGGATTATAAACCCCTACGAGCAGTACTTC
CASRGPGIINPYEQYF
>TRBD2|TRBJ2-5|once|TRBV29-1
TGCAGCGTTGATGAAGGGACTAGCGGGAGGGGGCCAATTGGGTACTTC
CSVDEGTSGRGPIGYF
>-|TRBJ1-2|-|TRBV9
TGTGCCAGCAACAGGGCCGGGGTAGGCTACACCTTC
CASNRAGVGYTF
>-|TRBJ1-4|-|TRBV5-4
TGTGCCAGCAGCTCTCGCGGGGGGGAGGTAAATGAAAAACTGTTTTTT
CASSSRGGEVNEKLFF
>TRBD2|TRBJ2-3|-|TRBV27
TGTGCCAGCAGTATCACTAGCGGGATCTGGGTAGATACGCAGTATTTT
CASSITSGIWVDTQYF
>TRBD1|TRBJ2-2|-|TRBV27
TGTGCCAGCAGTTTCCTCTCTGGGACAGGGACCTACGCGAACACCGGGGAGCTGTTTTTT
CASSFLSGTGTYANTGELFF
>-|TRBJ1-2|-|TRBV30
TGTGCCTGGAGTGACCCACTCCCCGGTTGTACCTTC
CAWSDPLPGCTF